This T cell receptor (beta chain) was retrieved from a study of shared clonotypes between healthy human individuals (dated by TCRdb to the early 2020s). About the investigation overall: The cohort comprised two women and a few men aged 18 to 49 years. Blood TCR repertoires of four to six healthy adults were deeply sequenced to estimate repertoire size and the extent of clonotype sharing between individuals. For each donor, CD4 naive and CD4 memory were each run on three plates, CD8 naive on two plates, and CD8 memory on one plate. To increase sequencing depth and limit assay-specific biases, different laboratories used diverse techniques to prepare libraries and sequence TCR repertoires. Per donor, leukapheresis produced somewhere between about 0.94 and 9 billion PBMCs. Overall study results and their limits: Rarefaction of sorted-subset datasets indicated incomplete sequencing despite the large sequencing depth. When a few donors were compared, the shared fraction of clonotypes was around 4.6% for naive CD4, around 4% for naive CD8, 2% to 2.5% for memory CD4, and 0.4% for memory CD8. Compared with non-shared clonotypes, clonotypes shared by all four sorted-subset donors had higher generation probabilities. Estimated clonotype richness was generally larger for naive than for memory subsets. Because the study included only a small number of donors, the genetic and exposure-history diversity represented was limited. Pairwise subsampling led to the expectation that sequencing depth would affect the degree of clonotype sharing among donors. Only blood was sampled, and tissue TCR repertoires likely differ from those in blood.

For this clone: It lacks a known antigen. Nothing much larger sits one base from this clone, and base qualities are not available.

Using the deep immunoSEQ assay, multiplex PCR amplified TCR CDR3 regions from genomic DNA. Extracted genomic DNA from each cell subset was distributed evenly across all wells of several immunoSEQ 96-well plates, and each plate was treated as a replicate. For sorted subsets, about 220 ng of genomic DNA, equivalent to about 30,000 T cell genomes, went into each replicate PCR. The purified libraries were quantified using a Qubit 3.0 fluorometer, sized with a Bioanalyzer 2100, and then quantified again using the KAPA Library Quantification kit. Every immunoSEQ 96-well plate was sequenced on a separate single-read 150-cycle Illumina NextSeq 550 flow cell. As for how the authors treated the data: Because the immunoSEQ output included only junctional sequences and no quality scores, the filtering could not be the same as the filtering used for full-length reads. Sequences were annotated with PyIR, a Python wrapper for IgBLAST v1.9, using IMGT germline references to assign V/J genes and CDR3. Reads were removed for weak V/J assignments (E-value above 1e-6), missing CDR3, stop codons, out-of-frame junctions, or ambiguous translated residues. V3J clonotypes were defined as sequences sharing an identical inferred V gene, J gene, and CDR3 amino acid sequence. To compute the percentage overlap between repertoires, the number of shared unique clonotypes was divided by the size of the smaller repertoire. Three approaches were used to assess repertoire richness: RTK rarefaction, the Chao1 estimator, and Recon v2.1 estimates of unobserved clonotypes. For all TCRbeta clonotypes obtained by the gDNA method from a few donors, generation probabilities were computed with OLGA. TCRdb re-hosts the immuneACCESS table, in-frame sequences only. Its copies lack some clones; in the studies checked, an unresolved V gene accounts for under half of them, and the cause for the rest is not known. V and J calls and clone size are given by that table; D and trimming were obtained from the DNA. In this sample the table shows about 2.1 million clones, around 93% of which occur a single time. Under 2% of the sample lies in the top ten.

Taken from cysteine to phenylalanine, the CDR3 has 13 residues. The sequence is cut down to CDR3 DNA, 39 bases in frame from base 1. V ends up 3 bases short and J 6 bases short, with an unmatched junction base count of 4. CDR1 MDHEN and CDR2 SYDVKM were looked up in the germline V gene. CD8 naive samples were obtained by positive selection for CCR7 among CD45RO-negative cells, yielding a CD45RA+CCR7+ population from which TemRA cells were excluded. The donors were healthy, HIV-negative adults with no recently reported acute infections or vaccinations. Only Caucasian adults living in Nashville, Tennessee, USA were represented among the donors. Blood was obtained by leukapheresis, after which PBMCs were separated by Ficoll-Histopaque density gradient centrifugation and cryopreserved in liquid nitrogen vapor phase. Analytical flow cytometry was used to check the purity and quantity of every magnetically sorted T cell population. Genomic DNA was isolated from every sorted fraction and measured by UV absorbance on a Nanodrop 2000c.

Sequencing was carried out using naive CD8+ T cells from PBMCs. In light of the paper, this sample's cell subset or site label describes: CD45RA+CCR7+. The receptor's source is a man between 18 and 35 years old in good health. Some clones in this sample may be carry-over from other donors' samples. The sequence is built from TRBV28 and TRBJ1-2, and TRBD1 matches 7 of the central bases. The CDR3 amino acid sequence is: CASSLRGRNGYTF. The sequenced DNA is TGTGCCAGCAGTTTGAGGGGGCGGAATGGCTACACCTTC.